One sample yielded the 31 T cell receptor beta chains listed below, sequenced in a study of CD8 T cells in Susac syndrome (dated by TCRdb to the late 2010s). Library generation was performed with the immunoSEQ multiplex PCR assay. RNA was extracted with the RNeasy kit and about 0.45 to 1 ug was reverse transcribed using random hexamers. TCRdb ran its own pipeline on the public reads, namely fastp trimming at Q25 and MiXCR clone calling, and kept in-frame beta chains. Rows with a matching CDR3 protein are joined into one entry that keeps the most common DNA and genes. The sample data list 75,000 to 100,000 distinct CDR3 sequences, and 95% of these were observed just once. Approximately 0.47% of the sample comes from the top ten. The sequenced sample consisted of CD8+ T cells from PBMCs. The receptors were sampled from a human donor with Susac syndrome.

This clonotype was detected only once. The V and J genes are TRBV15 and TRBJ1-1; D is possibly TRBD1 (6 bases). The germline V and J ends were trimmed by 9 bases and 0 bases, with 11 bases remaining between them. CDR3 length equals 13 residues. Germline CDR1 is LNHNV and CDR2 is YYDKDF (reference sequence). The CDR3 DNA sequence: TGTGCCACTTCAGGGGCTATGAACACTGAAGCTTTCTTT. Its translation: CATSGAMNTEAFF.

The chain couples TRBV7-6 to TRBJ2-7; 12 nucleotides align to TRBD2. Germline assignment: CDR1 SGHVS and CDR2 FNYEAQ. V gave up 0 bases and J gave up 5 bases; unmatched junction bases: 8. The CDR3 is 17 amino acids. DNA for the CDR3: TGTGCCAGCAGCTTAGCGTTCGCCGGGACTAGCGGGCACGAGCAGTACTTC. This translates into CASSLAFAGTSGHEQYF.

The chain carries TRBV4-2 and TRBJ2-1, with 7 bases that match TRBD2. The germline V gene has CDR1 LGHNA and CDR2 YNFKEQ. V lost 6 bases, J lost 8 bases, and 7 bases stayed unmatched. This CDR3 contains 13 residues. The CDR3 loop is CASRGTNVDEQFF. DNA of the CDR3: TGTGCCAGCAGGGGGACTAATGTCGATGAGCAGTTCTTC.

The gene calls are TRBV4-1 and TRBJ2-7; D remains ambiguous. Germline CDR1 MGHRA, CDR2 YSYEKL. This CDR3 is built from 12 residues. Trimming removed 0 bases at V and 4 bases at J, with 4 bases between. CDR3 sequence reads: CASSQDPYEQYF. DNA of the CDR3: TGCGCCAGCAGCCAAGACCCGTACGAGCAGTACTTC.

The genes are TRBV20-1 and TRBJ1-5; TRBD1 agrees at 7 bases. The CDR3 is 14 amino acids. The germline CDR1 and CDR2 sequences are DFQATT and SNEGSKA (reference sequence). J was trimmed by 0 bases and V by 3 bases; bases with no gene match: 2. CDR3 amino acids: CSASGTDSNQPQHF. In DNA form, the CDR3 reads TGCAGTGCTAGTGGGACAGATAGCAATCAGCCCCAGCATTTT.

V is TRBV28 and J is TRBJ2-4; maybe TRBD2 (5 bases). The CDR3 is 12 residues long. Germline assignment: CDR1 MDHEN and CDR2 SYDVKM. V was trimmed by 6 bases and J by 7 bases, leaving 10 bases between them. This CDR3 is CASSLGVNIQYF. DNA of the CDR3: TGTGCCAGCAGCCTCGGGGTGAACATTCAGTACTTC.

The genes are TRBV3-1 and TRBJ1-1, with D unresolved. The CDR3 spans 14 residues. Per the germline V gene, CDR1 is LGHDT and CDR2 is YNNKEL (reference sequence). V lost 0 bases and J 2 bases, leaving 7 bases between the germline ends. The CDR3 nucleotides read TGTGCCAGCAGCCAAGATTGGGGAAACACTGAAGCTTTCTTT. It codes for CASSQDWGNTEAFF.

This chain uses TRBV24-1 with TRBJ2-3; 11 positions agree with TRBD2. This CDR3 spans 14 amino acids. V shed 3 bases, J shed 5 bases, and the junction held 0 bases outside the gene matches. Germline assignment: CDR1 KGHDR and CDR2 SFDVKD. Written as DNA, the CDR3 is TGTGCCACCAGTGATGGGACTAGCGGAGATACGCAGTATTTT. The encoded protein is CATSDGTSGDTQYF.

CDR3 sequence: CASRAAGGQPQHF. The DNA of the CDR3 is TGTGCCAGTAGGGCGGCAGGGGGACAGCCCCAGCATTTT. The genes are TRBV19 and TRBJ1-5; 7 nucleotides line up with TRBD1. The CDR3 sequence is 13 residues long. Looked up from germline, CDR1 is LNHDA and CDR2 is SQIVND (reference sequence). Germline trimming cut 6 bases from V and 7 bases from J; bases unmatched to any gene: 6.

V is TRBV29-1 and J is TRBJ1-3; possibly TRBD1 for D (5 bases). The length of the CDR3 is 16 residues. CDR1 SQVTM and CDR2 ANQGSEA come from the germline V gene. V lost 0 bases and J 0 bases, leaving 12 bases between the germline ends. The CDR3 spells CSVEDPDRLSGNTIYF. DNA for the CDR3: TGCAGCGTTGAAGATCCTGACAGACTCTCTGGAAACACCATATATTTT. Looking up the rest from reference TRBV29-1 and TRBJ1-3 gives the full variable domain: SAVISQKPSRDICQRGTSLTIQCQVDSQVTMMFWYRQQPGQSLTLIATANQGSEATYESGFVIDKFPISRPNLTFSTLTVSNMSPEDSSIYLCSVEDPDRLSGNTIYFGEGSWLTVV.

A single count supports this clonotype. The chain links TRBV7-2 to TRBJ2-1, with a weak D call TRBD2 (5 bases). Germline V gene data show CDR1 as SGHTA and CDR2 as FQGNSA. CDR3 size: 12 residues. Trimming removed 5 bases from V and 7 bases from J, with 9 bases in between. CDR3 protein: CASSRGLNEQFF. The CDR3 DNA reads as TGTGCCAGCAGCCGAGGACTTAATGAGCAGTTCTTC.

The chain joins TRBV20-1 to TRBJ2-7, with 9 bases aligning to TRBD1. V shed 3 bases and J 5 bases; nucleotides not matched to a gene: 11. The CDR3 has 15 amino acids. In germline, CDR1 is DFQATT, CDR2 SNEGSKA (reference sequence). CDR3 in DNA: TGCAGTGCTAGGGCGACAGGGGGGTACATCGACGAGCAGTACTTC. Its translation: CSARATGGYIDEQYF.

The V and J genes are TRBV14 and TRBJ2-7, with no clear D. This CDR3 is built from 14 residues. V shed 1 base and J shed 2 bases, with 9 bases lying between them. Per germline, CDR1 SGHDN and CDR2 FVKESK. Written as DNA, the CDR3 is TGTGCCAGCAGCCAAGGCAGATTACCCTACGAGCAGTACTTC. Translated: CASSQGRLPYEQYF.

The genes are TRBV28 and TRBJ2-2; D may be TRBD1 (5 bases). This CDR3 is 12 amino acids long. V shed 8 bases and J shed 3 bases, with 7 bases lying between them. Germline CDR1 MDHEN, CDR2 SYDVKM. This CDR3 reads CASGQYTGELFF. For the CDR3, the DNA is TGTGCCAGCGGACAATACACCGGGGAGCTGTTTTTT. Full variable domain (outside the CDR3, taken from reference TRBV28 and TRBJ2-2): DVKVTQSSRYLVKRTGEKVFLECVQDMDHENMFWYRQDPGLGLRLIYFSYDVKMKEKGDIPEGYSVSREKKERFSLILESASTNQTSMYLCASGQYTGELFFGEGSRLTVL.

The V gene is TRBV2, the J gene TRBJ2-7, with 9 positions matching TRBD1. Germline CDR1 reads SNHLY; CDR2 reads FYNNEI. The V segment lost 4 bases and the J segment 4 bases; nucleotides outside the gene matches: 2. The CDR3 totals 13 residues. CDR3 coding DNA: TGTGCCAGCAGTGTTGGACAGGGGTACGAGCAGTACTTC. Amino acid sequence: CASSVGQGYEQYF.

The chain links TRBV29-1 to TRBJ2-5; D may be TRBD1 or TRBD2 (5 bases each). Germline values: CDR1 SQVTM, CDR2 ANQGSEA. This CDR3 has 16 amino acids. The V end was cut by 1 base, the J end by 0 bases, with 15 bases between. DNA for the CDR3: TGCAGCGTTGAAGGGGACGAACGTACCTACCAAGAGACCCAGTACTTC. It specifies CSVEGDERTYQETQYF. Full variable domain (rest looked up from reference TRBV29-1 and TRBJ2-5): SAVISQKPSRDICQRGTSLTIQCQVDSQVTMMFWYRQQPGQSLTLIATANQGSEATYESGFVIDKFPISRPNLTFSTLTVSNMSPEDSSIYLCSVEGDERTYQETQYFGPGTRLLVL.

V is TRBV29-1 and J is TRBJ1-1, with no clear D. CDR3 length equals 12 residues. Germline V lookup: CDR1 SQVTM, CDR2 ANQGSEA. Trimming took off 0 bases at V and 6 bases at J, with 8 bases between the two ends. This chain's CDR3 is CSVEDLVAEAFF. DNA of the CDR3: TGCAGCGTTGAAGATCTTGTTGCTGAAGCTTTCTTT.

This chain joins TRBV29-1 and TRBJ1-2, with TRBD1 matching 10 bases. Germline V gene sequence: CDR1 SQVTM, CDR2 ANQGSEA. The J segment lost 5 bases and the V segment lost 1 base, leaving 10 bases of the junction unmatched. The CDR3 consists of 16 residues. CDR3 DNA sequence: TGCAGCGTTGAAGGCCCCAGTGGACAGGGGGATTATGGCTACACCTTC. It is translated as CSVEGPSGQGDYGYTF.

CDR3 sequence: CATQFSGDYNEQFF. Here the CDR3 DNA reads TGTGCCACTCAGTTTAGCGGAGACTACAATGAGCAGTTCTTC. The chain is built from TRBV19 and TRBJ2-1; D is possibly TRBD2 (6 bases). This CDR3 spans 14 amino acids. V lost 10 bases and J 3 bases, leaving 16 bases between the germline ends. Germline V lookup: CDR1 LNHDA, CDR2 SQIVND (reference sequence).

The count of this clonotype is one. This chain joins TRBV25-1 and TRBJ2-1, with D perhaps matching TRBD2 (6 bases). CDR3 length: 14 amino acids. The V end lost 8 bases, the J end lost 6 bases, and 17 bases lay between the germline ends. Germline V gene lookup returns CDR1 MGHDK and CDR2 SYGVNS. CDR3: CASDGGFAGNEQFF. CDR3 nucleotides: TGTGCCAGCGACGGGGGATTTGCGGGCAATGAGCAGTTCTTC. Together with reference TRBV25-1 and TRBJ2-1, the CDR3 gives the full variable domain: EADIYQTPRYLVIGTGKKITLECSQTMGHDKMYWYQQDPGMELHLIHYSYGVNSTEKGDLSSESTVSRIRTEHFPLTLESARPSHTSQYLCASDGGFAGNEQFFGPGTRLTVL.

V usage is TRBV20-1 and J usage is TRBJ1-2, with 9 bases matching TRBD1. Germline CDR1 DFQATT, CDR2 SNEGSKA (reference sequence). This CDR3 contains 13 residues. V was clipped by 4 bases and J by 4 bases; unmatched bases: 4. CDR3 protein: CSAKGQGSYGYTF. CDR3 sequence (DNA): TGCAGTGCTAAAGGACAGGGGTCCTATGGCTACACCTTC.

In its sample, this clonotype was seen once. The chain has TRBV10-2 and TRBJ2-7, with 10 bases that match TRBD2. This CDR3 has 16 amino acids. Germline CDR1 and CDR2: WSHSY and SAAADI. The V and J ends lost 3 bases and 2 bases, in that order; junction bases with no gene match: 7. Written as DNA, the CDR3 is TGCGCCAGCAGTGAATACCGGACTAGCGGTACCTACGAGCAGTACTTC. This codes for CASSEYRTSGTYEQYF.

The chain joins TRBV6-5 to TRBJ1-1; no reliable D call. From germline, CDR1 is MNHEY and CDR2 SVGAGI. This CDR3 has 13 amino acids. V was clipped by 8 bases and J by 5 bases, with 15 bases between them. This chain's CDR3 is CASGPSARTEAFF. The CDR3 DNA follows: TGTGCCAGCGGCCCCTCGGCGAGAACTGAAGCTTTCTTT.

This clonotype was seen only once. The chain couples TRBV6-5 to TRBJ2-7; 7 bases line up with TRBD1. The germline gives CDR1 MNHEY, CDR2 SVGAGI. CDR3 length: 17 residues. The ends lost 0 bases at V and 5 bases at J; junction bases unmatched: 13. The CDR3 bases are TGTGCCAGCAGTTACTCGATCAGTGGCATGGGACAGAACGAGCAGTACTTC. Protein product: CASSYSISGMGQNEQYF.

The count of this clonotype is one. J is TRBJ2-3 and V is TRBV19, with 7 bases lining up with TRBD2. The CDR3 length is 13 residues. Germline V gene data show CDR1 as LNHDA and CDR2 as SQIVND (reference sequence). The trim removed 7 bases at V and 4 bases at J, leaving 5 bases unmatched. The CDR3 bases are TGTGCCAGTAAAACGGCGGGGGCAGATACGCAGTATTTT. It is translated as CASKTAGADTQYF.

The CDR3 DNA reads as TGTGCCAGTAGTATTTACAGGAACACTGAAGCTTTCTTT. The encoded protein is CASSIYRNTEAFF. V usage is TRBV19 and J usage is TRBJ1-1; D gene ambiguous. The germline CDR1 and CDR2 sequences are LNHDA and SQIVND (reference sequence). Trimming left V 3 bases short and J 1 base short, with 6 bases between. The CDR3 totals 13 residues.

The chain uses TRBV7-9 and TRBJ2-5; 10 bases are shared with TRBD1. Germline lookup yields CDR1 SEHNR and CDR2 FQNEAQ (reference sequence). The V segment lost 4 bases and the J segment 7 bases; nucleotides outside the gene matches: 6. This CDR3 spans 14 amino acids. The chain's CDR3 is CASSWDRGPLTQYF. CDR3 in DNA: TGTGCCAGCAGCTGGGACAGGGGTCCCTTGACCCAGTACTTC.

The chain carries TRBV27 and TRBJ2-1; the match to TRBD1 covers 8 bases. Germline loops: CDR1 MNHEY, CDR2 SMNVEV (reference sequence). This CDR3 region has 16 residues. V was clipped by 6 bases and J by 6 bases; unmatched bases: 13. The CDR3 DNA reads as TGTGCCAGCAGACTGACATCAGGGGGCCCACTCAATGAGCAGTTCTTC. Protein: CASRLTSGGPLNEQFF.

V usage is TRBV24-1 and J usage is TRBJ1-1; no clear D. Per the germline V gene, CDR1 is KGHDR and CDR2 is SFDVKD. V lost 2 bases, J lost 7 bases, and 4 bases lay in between. The CDR3 is 11 residues long. The chain's CDR3 is CATSDSFEAFF. The CDR3 DNA reads as TGTGCCACCAGTGATTCCTTTGAAGCTTTCTTT.

The genes are TRBV6-5 and TRBJ2-5; tentative D call: TRBD2 (6 bases). Looked up from germline, CDR1 is MNHEY and CDR2 is SVGAGI. V shed 2 bases and J shed 5 bases, with 18 bases lying between them. This CDR3 comprises 16 residues. CDR3 nucleotide sequence: TGTGCCAGCAGTTACATCGGCGGGAAGGACCGGGAGACCCAGTACTTC. It yields the protein CASSYIGGKDRETQYF.

The V and J genes are TRBV29-1 and TRBJ1-2, with 7 bases fitting TRBD1. Germline CDR1 and CDR2: SQVTM and ANQGSEA. The CDR3 extends over 11 amino acids. The J segment lost 8 bases and the V segment lost 7 bases, leaving 7 bases of the junction unmatched. This CDR3 is CSGVTGSGYTF. CDR3 bases: TGCAGCGGTGTGACAGGGTCGGGCTACACCTTC.